This passage covers 22 T cell receptor beta chains from one sample sequenced in a study of cytomegalovirus exposure and HLA in healthy donors. Sequencing used immunoSEQ multiplex PCR; TCRdb keeps in-frame clones, though not all of them. Here the sample spans some 150,000 clones, about 87% being singletons. The material sequenced was PBMCs. The receptors derive from a woman aged 25-40 years in good health and CMV-seronegative.

The J gene is TRBJ2-7, the V gene TRBV5-1; 7 bases are a match to TRBD1. Unmatched junction bases numbered 16, after V lost 4 bases and J lost 6 bases. This CDR3 region has 16 residues. CDR1 and CDR2 (germline): SGHRS, YFSETQ. The CDR3 sequence: CASSPLGDSRVSEQYF. CDR3 DNA: TGCGCCAGCAGCCCTCTGGGGGACAGCCGAGTAAGCGAGCAGTACTTC.

This chain joins TRBV13 and TRBJ1-2; D not resolved. There are 14 residues in the CDR3. From germline, CDR1 is PRHDT and CDR2 FYEKMQ (reference sequence). The V end lost 0 bases, the J end lost 7 bases, and 12 bases lay between the germline ends. CDR3 sequence (DNA): TGTGCCAGCAGCTTAGGCCACGAGGTGAGTGGCTACACCTTC. It codes for CASSLGHEVSGYTF.

V is TRBV5-1 and J is TRBJ2-7, with 10 bases that match TRBD1. CDR1 SGHRS and CDR2 YFSETQ come from the germline V gene. The CDR3 has 15 amino acids. Trimming at V came to 0 bases and at J to 7 bases, leaving 7 bases not matched to a gene. CDR3 protein: CASSLGRQGAREQYF. The DNA for the CDR3 is TGCGCCAGCAGCTTGGGGCGACAGGGGGCAAGGGAGCAGTACTTC.

This sequence joins TRBV19 and TRBJ1-5; TRBD1 might be the D (6 bases). Germline V lookup: CDR1 LNHDA, CDR2 SQIVND (reference sequence). V was trimmed by 9 bases and J by 5 bases, leaving 17 bases between them. This CDR3 region has 14 residues. The CDR3 here is CARGGDKEDQPQHF. The CDR3 DNA follows: TGTGCCAGGGGGGGGGACAAGGAGGATCAGCCCCAGCATTTT.

This sequence joins TRBV4-3 and TRBJ1-1; 8 bases match TRBD1. After removal of 3 bases from V and 6 bases from J, the junction contained 15 bases not matched to a gene. The germline CDR1 and CDR2 sequences are LGHNA and YSLEER. The length of the CDR3 is 17 residues. The CDR3 region has the DNA TGCGCCAGCAGCCACGGGGGCAGGGGGCGGGGAGCGGCTGAAGCTTTCTTT. Its translation is CASSHGGRGRGAAEAFF.

The chain's CDR3 is CASSLAGTPYEQYF. In DNA, the CDR3 is TGCGCCAGCAGCTTGGCCGGGACACCCTACGAGCAGTACTTC. This chain uses TRBV5-1 with TRBJ2-7; the D gene is possibly TRBD1 (6 bases). CDR3 size: 14 residues. Trimming cost V 0 bases and J 2 bases, with 9 bases left between them. Germline CDR1 SGHRS, CDR2 YFSETQ.

The rearrangement links TRBV4-1 to TRBJ1-1, with unresolved D. V dropped 4 bases and J dropped 1 base, with 16 bases sitting between them. Germline V gene lookup returns CDR1 MGHRA and CDR2 YSYEKL. The CDR3 has 16 residues. The CDR3 DNA is TGCGCCAGCAGCCCGGGTGATTGGCGGTCGAACACTGAAGCTTTCTTT. Translation: CASSPGDWRSNTEAFF.

CDR3 DNA sequence: TGCGCCAGCAGCCAATTCAGGGGGTTTAGAAATGAGCAGTTCTTC. Its translation is CASSQFRGFRNEQFF. The chain is built from TRBV4-3 and TRBJ2-1; TRBD1 matches 7 bases. CDR1 is LGHNA, CDR2 YSLEER, per germline. CDR3 length: 15 amino acids. V shed 2 bases, J shed 7 bases, and the junction held 8 bases outside the gene matches.

The rearrangement joins TRBV6-1 to TRBJ1-6, with D unresolved. Germline values: CDR1 MNHNS, CDR2 SASEGT. The ends were cut back, 3 bases at V and 0 bases at J, with 6 bases in the middle. The CDR3 is made up of 15 amino acids. The chain's CDR3 is CASSDASSYNSPLHF. DNA of the CDR3: TGTGCCAGCAGTGATGCGAGCTCCTATAATTCACCCCTCCACTTT.

In its sample, this clone was seen once. The chain has TRBV19 and TRBJ2-2, with D tentatively TRBD2 (6 bases). This CDR3 spans 15 amino acids. Between the trimmed V and J ends, which lost 5 bases and 7 bases, there was a span of 17 bases. The germline CDR1 and CDR2 sequences are LNHDA and SQIVND (reference sequence). Here the CDR3 DNA reads TGTGCCAGTAGTCTACTGGGGCGGGGCGGCGGGGAGCTGTTTTTT. It yields the protein CASSLLGRGGGELFF.

The chain has TRBV2 and TRBJ1-6, with TRBD1 matching over 7 bases. The trim removed 6 bases at V and 9 bases at J, leaving 8 bases unmatched. The CDR3 contains 14 residues. The germline gives CDR1 SNHLY, CDR2 FYNNEI. The CDR3 nucleotides are TGTGCCAGCAGCTCTGGGACAGCTCCTTCACCCCTCCACTTT. It yields the protein CASSSGTAPSPLHF.

This clone was picked up a small number of times. This chain uses TRBV2 with TRBJ2-7, with D possibly TRBD1 on 6 matching bases. Trimming cost V 6 bases and J 3 bases, with 12 bases left between them. CDR3 length: 13 amino acids. Germline-derived CDR1 and CDR2 are SNHLY and FYNNEI. The DNA for the CDR3 is TGTGCCAGCAGGGGGGCCTACTTCTACGAGCAGTACTTC. Amino acid sequence: CASRGAYFYEQYF.

This chain connects TRBV2 to TRBJ2-1; D is possibly TRBD1 (6 bases). The germline CDR1 and CDR2 sequences are SNHLY and FYNNEI. V lost 1 base to trimming and J lost 8 bases, with 15 bases between them. The CDR3 loop spans 15 amino acids. The CDR3 DNA follows: TGTGCCAGCAGTGAAGAACAGGGATATGAGGATGAGCAGTTCTTC. Its translation: CASSEEQGYEDEQFF.

The CDR3 DNA reads as TGTGCCAGCAGCTTACCCCCGGGGGATGAGCAGTTCTTC. Residues: CASSLPPGDEQFF. The chain uses TRBV7-6 and TRBJ2-1; D might be TRBD2 (6 bases). Germline CDR1 is SGHVS and CDR2 is FNYEAQ. The CDR3 extends over 13 amino acids. The V end was cut by 2 bases, the J end by 8 bases, with 10 bases between.

V is TRBV11-2 and J is TRBJ2-3; TRBD2 agrees at 7 bases. CDR1 is SGHAT and CDR2 is FQNNGV in the germline V gene. This CDR3 spans 15 amino acids. Losses at the gene ends were 0 bases for V and 5 bases for J; bases not matched to a gene: 5. The CDR3 DNA follows: TGTGCCAGCAGCTTAGATCCCAGCGGGGTAGATACGCAGTATTTT. It is translated as CASSLDPSGVDTQYF.

V usage is TRBV5-1 and J usage is TRBJ2-5; TRBD1 aligns across 8 bases. With V trimmed by 0 bases and J by 2 bases, 9 bases remained unmatched. Germline lookup yields CDR1 SGHRS and CDR2 YFSETQ. This CDR3 has 17 amino acids. The CDR3: CASSLGDRWTGQETQYF. CDR3 nucleotide sequence: TGCGCCAGCAGCTTGGGGGACCGCTGGACAGGGCAAGAGACCCAGTACTTC.

The J gene is TRBJ1-5, the V gene TRBV19, with 7 bases that match TRBD1. Germline trimming cut 5 bases from V and 3 bases from J; bases unmatched to any gene: 7. CDR1 is LNHDA and CDR2 is SQIVND in the germline V gene (reference sequence). The length of the CDR3 is 15 residues. CDR3 in DNA: TGTGCCAGTAGTCCCTTGACAGGGAACAATCAGCCCCAGCATTTT. It codes for CASSPLTGNNQPQHF.

This sequence joins TRBV14 and TRBJ1-1; tentative D call: TRBD1 (6 bases). There are 11 residues in the CDR3. Germline V lookup: CDR1 SGHDN, CDR2 FVKESK. The V gene lost 6 bases and the J gene lost 6 bases, with 8 bases spanning the gap. The CDR3 is CASRQGAEAFF. The CDR3 DNA reads TGTGCCAGCAGACAGGGTGCTGAAGCTTTCTTT.

This chain joins TRBV2 and TRBJ2-7; TRBD2 matches at 9 bases. The CDR3 has 13 amino acids. Germline CDR1 reads SNHLY; CDR2 reads FYNNEI. Losses at the gene ends were 7 bases for V and 7 bases for J; bases not matched to a gene: 8. CDR3 amino acids: CASNRRGGLEQYF. DNA of the CDR3: TGTGCCAGCAATCGGCGGGGGGGCCTAGAGCAGTACTTC.

The CDR3 is CASSFAGGVNTEAFF. The CDR3 DNA reads TGTGCCAGCAGTTTCGCGGGGGGCGTGAACACTGAAGCTTTCTTT. The chain uses TRBV27 and TRBJ1-1; possibly TRBD1 for D (6 bases). V dropped 3 bases and J dropped 0 bases, with 11 bases sitting between them. Germline-derived CDR1 and CDR2 are MNHEY and SMNVEV (reference sequence). CDR3 length equals 15 residues.

V gene TRBV4-3 combines with J gene TRBJ1-5; unclear D gene. The V end lost 4 bases, the J end lost 3 bases, and 13 bases lay between the germline ends. The CDR3 has 15 amino acids. Germline CDR1 is LGHNA and CDR2 is YSLEER. The CDR3 region is CASSLLLGDNQPQHF. CDR3 bases: TGCGCCAGCAGCCTCCTCCTGGGCGACAATCAGCCCCAGCATTTT.

This clone was observed once. This chain joins TRBV5-1 and TRBJ2-7; 7 nucleotides match TRBD1. After removal of 4 bases from V and 4 bases from J, the junction contained 5 bases not matched to a gene. Germline V gene data show CDR1 as SGHRS and CDR2 as YFSETQ. The CDR3 totals 13 residues. The CDR3 sequence is CASSVDRPYEQYF. The CDR3 region has the DNA TGCGCCAGCAGCGTGGACAGGCCGTACGAGCAGTACTTC.